One sample yielded the 25 T cell receptor beta chains listed below, sequenced in a study of blood T cell repertoires in COVID-19. TCRdb's copy holds only in-frame clones and misses some; the assay was immunoSEQ multiplex PCR. The sample includes approximately 490,000 clones, roughly 87% of them seen just once. Sequenced sample: PBMCs or T cells enriched from blood (not recorded which). All receptors derive from a woman younger than 30 who had recovered from COVID-19.

V and J are TRBV25-1 and TRBJ2-3; unclear D gene. The CDR3 totals 15 residues. Germline V gives CDR1 MGHDK, CDR2 SYGVNS. Trimming cost V 5 bases and J 2 bases, with 14 bases left between them. CDR3 nucleotide sequence: TGTGCCAGCAGTTCCCCTCGCGGTTACACAGATACGCAGTATTTT. Translation: CASSSPRGYTDTQYF.

The chain carries TRBV5-6 and TRBJ2-1; 7 bases are shared with TRBD1. Germline V gene data show CDR1 as SGHDT and CDR2 as YYEEEE. V dropped 0 bases and J dropped 0; count of bases not matched to a gene: 3. The CDR3 is 16 residues long. The chain's CDR3 is CASSLVPGGSYNEQFF. The CDR3 region has the DNA TGTGCCAGCAGCTTGGTTCCAGGGGGCTCCTACAATGAGCAGTTCTTC.

The chain carries TRBV7-8 and TRBJ2-7, with 7 bases lining up with TRBD1. CDR1 SGHVS and CDR2 FQNEAQ come from the germline V gene. V shed 5 bases and J 2 bases; nucleotides not matched to a gene: 6. The CDR3 is 14 amino acids. The CDR3 DNA reads TGTGCCAGCAGCACCCCGACAGGGCCCTACGAGCAGTACTTC. Translating it yields CASSTPTGPYEQYF.

The J gene is TRBJ2-5, the V gene TRBV29-1; TRBD1 might be the D (9 bases). Trimming stripped 3 bases from V and 7 bases from J, with 18 bases between. CDR1 and CDR2 (germline): SQVTM, ANQGSEA. The CDR3 sequence is 14 residues long. The CDR3 reads CSVEDRGRGGTQYF. CDR3 in DNA: TGCAGCGTTGAGGACAGGGGCCGGGGGGGGACCCAGTACTTC.

The rearrangement links TRBV6-2 or TRBV6-3 to TRBJ2-5; 7 bases match TRBD2. V trimming: 4 bases; J trimming: 5 bases; junction bases outside the gene matches: 7. This CDR3 is built from 14 residues. The germline V gene has CDR1 MNHEY and CDR2 SVGEGT. The CDR3 DNA reads TGTGCCAGCAGTTTCCCGACTAGCCCGGAGACCCAGTACTTC. Encoded protein: CASSFPTSPETQYF.

Turning to this clone: This sample also contains other DNA sequences that code for the same CDR3. This chain connects TRBV28 to TRBJ2-2; the D gene is possibly TRBD1 (6 bases). The germline V and J ends were trimmed by 1 base and 2 bases, with 8 bases remaining between them. The CDR3 length is 15 residues. CDR1 MDHEN and CDR2 SYDVKM come from the germline V gene. CDR3 coding DNA: TGTGCCAGCAGTTTATCAGGGGCTAACACCGGGGAGCTGTTTTTT. Amino acids: CASSLSGANTGELFF.

The V call is TRBV11-2, the J call TRBJ1-2; D gene ambiguous. The germline V gene has CDR1 SGHAT and CDR2 FQNNGV. The germline V and J ends were trimmed by 0 bases and 3 bases, with 14 bases remaining between them. CDR3 length: 16 amino acids. The CDR3 sequence: CASSLDPGSGHYGYTF. The CDR3 nucleotides read TGTGCCAGCAGCTTAGATCCGGGGTCCGGACACTATGGCTACACCTTC.

The genes are TRBV5-8 and TRBJ2-3; 8 bases map to TRBD2. V was pared by 4 bases and J by 2 bases, with 9 bases of the junction left unmatched. This CDR3 is built from 16 residues. CDR1 and CDR2 (germline): SGHTS, YDEGEE. The chain's CDR3 is CASSLTTGGYTDTQYF. The CDR3 bases are TGTGCCAGCAGCCTAACGACGGGAGGGTACACAGATACGCAGTATTTT.

The chain employs TRBV6-5 and TRBJ1-4; 10 bases are shared with TRBD1. This CDR3 region has 16 residues. The junction had 11 bases not matched to a gene; V was cut back by 2 bases and J by 11 bases. CDR1 is MNHEY and CDR2 is SVGAGI in the germline V gene. The chain's CDR3 is CASSYGSGTGAGKLFF. DNA for the CDR3: TGTGCCAGCAGTTACGGGTCTGGGACAGGGGCGGGTAAACTGTTTTTT.

The chain combines TRBV30 with TRBJ2-3, with TRBD1 as a possible D gene (5 bases). The V end lost 0 bases, the J end lost 3 bases, and 7 bases lay between the germline ends. The CDR3 has 13 residues. Germline loops: CDR1 GTSNPN, CDR2 SVGIG (reference sequence). CDR3 sequence: CAWSVGDTDTQYF. CDR3 bases: TGTGCCTGGAGTGTAGGGGATACAGATACGCAGTATTTT. Variable domain in full (rest from reference TRBV30 and TRBJ2-3): SQTIHQWPATLVQPVGSPLSLECTVEGTSNPNLYWYRQAAGRGLQLLFYSVGIGQISSEVPQNLSASRPQDRQFILSSKKLLLSDSGFYLCAWSVGDTDTQYFGPGTRLTVL.

The chain combines TRBV5-1 with TRBJ2-1; D is perhaps TRBD1 (5 bases). Germline values: CDR1 SGHRS, CDR2 YFSETQ. This CDR3 has 14 amino acids. V was shortened by 6 bases and J by 4 bases, with 14 bases between the two germline ends. The CDR3 coding sequence is TGCGCCAGCAAGGGGAACCCCGATTACAATGAGCAGTTCTTC. Its translation is CASKGNPDYNEQFF.

This clone was seen more than once but under ten times. This chain joins TRBV4-2 and TRBJ1-1; D gene uncertain. Trimming cost V 0 bases and J 1 base, with 12 bases left between them. The CDR3 has 16 residues. From germline, CDR1 is LGHNA and CDR2 YNFKEQ. CDR3 DNA: TGTGCCAGCAGCCAAGAGGGAGGAGCAGAGAACACTGAAGCTTTCTTT. This encodes CASSQEGGAENTEAFF.

V is TRBV11-2 and J is TRBJ1-2; tentatively, D is TRBD1 (6 bases). Trimming cost V 5 bases and J 2 bases, with 9 bases left between them. The V gene's germline CDR1 is SGHAT and CDR2 FQNNGV. This CDR3 spans 13 amino acids. The CDR3 DNA sequence: TGTGCCAGCAGCCTCGGGACAAACTATGGCTACACCTTC. Its translation: CASSLGTNYGYTF.

The chain employs TRBV6-5 and TRBJ1-1, with 11 bases lining up with TRBD1. CDR1 MNHEY and CDR2 SVGAGI come from the germline V gene. The V gene end was trimmed by 6 bases and the J gene end by 5 bases; junction bases not matched to a gene: 8. The CDR3 is 15 residues long. The CDR3 protein is CASRDPGTGGTEAFF. The CDR3 nucleotides read TGTGCCAGCAGGGACCCCGGGACAGGGGGTACTGAAGCTTTCTTT.

The CDR3 bases are TGTGCCAGCAGCGAAAAAAGGACTAGTTTGGCCGGGGAGCTGTTTTTT. The encoded protein is CASSEKRTSLAGELFF. This chain connects TRBV2 to TRBJ2-2; 7 bases line up with TRBD2. Per the germline V gene, CDR1 is SNHLY and CDR2 is FYNNEI. V trimming: 6 bases; J trimming: 6 bases; junction bases outside the gene matches: 13. The CDR3 loop spans 16 amino acids.

The chain uses TRBV5-1 and TRBJ2-7; D not resolved. This CDR3 region has 12 residues. V was trimmed by 0 bases and J by 2 bases, leaving 3 bases between them. CDR1 SGHRS and CDR2 YFSETQ come from the germline V gene. The CDR3 region is CASSLGAYEQYF. CDR3 nucleotides: TGCGCCAGCAGCTTGGGAGCCTACGAGCAGTACTTC.

Written as DNA, the CDR3 is TGCGCCAGCAGCTTGGGACACCTACTGAACACTGAAGCTTTCTTT. Translation: CASSLGHLLNTEAFF. The chain carries TRBV5-1 and TRBJ1-1; D ambiguous. Germline loops: CDR1 SGHRS, CDR2 YFSETQ. Deletions cut 0 bases from V and 0 bases from J, with 9 bases between. This CDR3 has 15 residues.

The rearrangement joins TRBV2 to TRBJ1-2, with D maybe TRBD1 (5 bases). V was clipped by 11 bases and J by 0 bases, with 13 bases between them. The CDR3 covers 13 residues. Germline loops: CDR1 SNHLY, CDR2 FYNNEI. The CDR3 coding sequence is TGTGCCTCACAGGAGGGAGCTAACTATGGCTACACCTTC. It yields the protein CASQEGANYGYTF.

CDR3 coding DNA: TGCGCCAGCAGCTTGACACTAGCGGGGCGCAATGAGCAGTTCTTC. Amino acids: CASSLTLAGRNEQFF. V and J are TRBV5-1 and TRBJ2-1; TRBD2 agrees at 10 bases. J lost 6 bases, V lost 1 base, and 4 bases had no gene match. The CDR3 loop spans 15 amino acids. Per germline, CDR1 SGHRS and CDR2 YFSETQ. Full variable domain (outside the CDR3, taken from reference TRBV5-1 and TRBJ2-1): KAGVTQTPRYLIKTRGQQVTLSCSPISGHRSVSWYQQTPGQGLQFLFEYFSETQRNKGNFPGRFSGRQFSNSRSEMNVSTLELGDSALYLCASSLTLAGRNEQFFGPGTRLTVL.

This chain uses TRBV28 with TRBJ1-6, with 7 nucleotides matching TRBD1. CDR1 is MDHEN and CDR2 is SYDVKM in the germline V gene. This CDR3 comprises 18 residues. The V gene end was trimmed by 2 bases and the J gene end by 0 bases; junction bases not matched to a gene: 7. The CDR3 reads CASSLKDRWGSYNSPLHF. CDR3 nucleotides: TGTGCCAGCAGTTTAAAGGACAGGTGGGGCTCCTATAATTCACCCCTCCACTTT.

The chain employs TRBV27 and TRBJ1-2; TRBD1 is a possible D gene (5 bases). There are 16 residues in the CDR3. The germline V and J ends were trimmed by 2 bases and 8 bases, with 21 bases remaining between them. Looked up from germline, CDR1 is MNHEY and CDR2 is SMNVEV (reference sequence). The CDR3 DNA reads TGTGCCAGCAGTTTAGGGAGTTGGGGGGGAAATGGAGGCTACACCTTC. Translation: CASSLGSWGGNGGYTF.

This chain connects TRBV3-1 (or the pseudogene TRBV3-2) to TRBJ2-7; D possibly corresponds to TRBD1 (5 bases). In germline, CDR1 is LGHDT, CDR2 YNNKEL (reference sequence). V was clipped by 3 bases and J by 4 bases, with 7 bases between them. CDR3 length equals 12 residues. Written as DNA, the CDR3 is TGTGCCAGCAGCCATAGGGGATACGAGCAGTACTTC. Its translation is CASSHRGYEQYF.

This clone was seen just once. V gene TRBV30 combines with J gene TRBJ1-4; D unclear. Germline V gene data show CDR1 as GTSNPN and CDR2 as SVGIG (reference sequence). This CDR3 contains 15 residues. V gave up 0 bases and J gave up 2 bases, with 10 bases separating them. CDR3 region: CAWSVLRNTNEKLFF. DNA of the CDR3: TGTGCCTGGAGTGTACTAAGAAACACTAATGAAAAACTGTTTTTT. The variable domain in full, with the rest retrieved from reference TRBV30 and TRBJ1-4, is SQTIHQWPATLVQPVGSPLSLECTVEGTSNPNLYWYRQAAGRGLQLLFYSVGIGQISSEVPQNLSASRPQDRQFILSSKKLLLSDSGFYLCAWSVLRNTNEKLFFGSGTQLSVL.

V gene TRBV4-2 combines with J gene TRBJ2-5; 7 bases line up with TRBD2. CDR1 and CDR2 from the germline V gene are LGHNA and YNFKEQ. V shed 6 bases and J 1 base; nucleotides not matched to a gene: 14. This CDR3 is 17 amino acids long. The chain's CDR3 is CASSSTDWRGTQETQYF. For the CDR3, the DNA is TGTGCCAGCAGTTCCACCGACTGGCGGGGGACCCAAGAGACCCAGTACTTC.

This chain links TRBV18 with TRBJ1-2; D perhaps matches TRBD1 (5 bases). CDR3 length: 14 residues. The germline gives CDR1 KGHSH, CDR2 LQKENI. V shed 2 bases and J shed 7 bases, with 14 bases lying between them. The CDR3 loop reads CASSPGGSERGYTF. DNA for the CDR3: TGTGCCAGCTCACCAGGGGGGAGCGAGCGTGGCTACACCTTC.